Below, 14 T cell receptor beta chains from the same sample are listed, as sequenced in a study of T cell responses to AZD1222 COVID-19 vaccine. Measured with immunoSEQ multiplex PCR; TCRdb has only the in-frame clones, and not every one. The sample yields about 180,000 clones, around 90% seen once. The sequencing here drew on peripheral blood, taken 28 days after the second AZD1222 dose. The receptors shown here come from an adult who received the AZD1222 COVID-19 vaccine.

The genes are TRBV5-4 and TRBJ2-3; D unclear. V lost 4 bases, J lost 0 bases, and 12 bases lay in between. The V gene's germline CDR1 is SGHNT and CDR2 YYREEE (reference sequence). CDR3 size: 15 residues. For the CDR3, the DNA is TGTGCCAGCAGCCCGGACCTTTCTAGCACAGATACGCAGTATTTT. Protein sequence: CASSPDLSSTDTQYF.

J is TRBJ2-7 and V is TRBV27; maybe TRBD2 (5 bases). V lost 5 bases and J lost 2, with 13 bases in between. The CDR3 extends over 14 amino acids. Germline loops: CDR1 MNHEY, CDR2 SMNVEV (reference sequence). The DNA of the CDR3 is TGTGCCAGCAGTAAGAGTAGAGGGACCTACGAGCAGTACTTC. It yields the protein CASSKSRGTYEQYF.

This clone was recorded once. The chain links TRBV6-5 to TRBJ2-3; perhaps TRBD1 as D (5 bases). Germline-derived CDR1 and CDR2 are MNHEY and SVGAGI. This CDR3 is built from 16 residues. Trimming took off 4 bases at V and 0 bases at J, with 14 bases between the two ends. The CDR3: CASSSDTTFSTDTQYF. CDR3 sequence (DNA): TGTGCCAGCAGTTCGGACACAACATTTAGCACAGATACGCAGTATTTT.

This clone appeared once. The J gene is TRBJ1-6, the V gene TRBV3-1 (or the pseudogene TRBV3-2), with 7 bases that match TRBD1. CDR1 is LGHDT, CDR2 YNNKEL, per germline (reference sequence). V dropped 6 bases and J dropped 8; count of bases not matched to a gene: 7. The CDR3 loop spans 14 amino acids. This chain's CDR3 is CASRRGTADSPLHF. DNA for the CDR3: TGTGCCAGCAGGCGAGGGACAGCTGATTCACCCCTCCACTTT.

The CDR3 region is CAWSPGLRPYEQYF. CDR3 sequence (DNA): TGTGCCTGGAGTCCGGGACTTAGACCCTACGAGCAGTACTTC. The chain has TRBV30 and TRBJ2-7; possible D gene TRBD2, 6 bases. Germline CDR1 reads GTSNPN; CDR2 reads SVGIG (reference sequence). The CDR3 runs 14 residues. Trimming took 2 bases from V and 2 from J, leaving 13 bases between them.

This chain uses TRBV14 with TRBJ2-3, with D possibly matching TRBD2 (6 bases). The CDR3 has 16 amino acids. Trimming shortened V by 1 base and J by 3 bases, and 14 bases separated the two germline ends. Looked up from germline, CDR1 is SGHDN and CDR2 is FVKESK. The CDR3: CASSQGAGMVTDTQYF. CDR3 sequence (DNA): TGTGCCAGCAGCCAAGGGGCGGGAATGGTTACAGATACGCAGTATTTT.

The chain combines TRBV5-1 with TRBJ2-5; D uncertain. Trimming removed 1 base at V and 4 bases at J, with 8 bases between. This CDR3 is 13 amino acids long. CDR1 is SGHRS, CDR2 YFSETQ, per germline. The CDR3 sequence: CASSLSSGETQYF. As DNA, the CDR3 is TGCGCCAGCAGCTTGAGCAGTGGAGAGACCCAGTACTTC.

The chain couples TRBV6-4 to TRBJ2-3; D call uncertain. Trimming removed 0 bases at V and 1 base at J, with 8 bases between. The germline V gene has CDR1 MRHNA and CDR2 SNTAGT. CDR3 length: 15 residues. CDR3 sequence (DNA): TGTGCCAGCAGTGACTCCCTTGGTGGCACAGATACGCAGTATTTT. Amino acid sequence: CASSDSLGGTDTQYF.

Here the CDR3 DNA reads TGTGCCATCAGTGAAGGGGACTTGGGAAGGGGACGACAGCATTTT. Amino acids: CAISEGDLGRGRQHF. This rearrangement joins TRBV10-3 to TRBJ1-5; maybe TRBD1 (5 bases). V was clipped by 3 bases and J by 13 bases, with 22 bases between them. The germline CDR1 and CDR2 sequences are ENHRY and SYGVKD. The CDR3 consists of 15 residues.

The chain's CDR3 is CASSVVTSAYNEQFF. The CDR3 coding sequence is TGTGCCAGCAGCGTAGTGACTAGCGCCTACAATGAGCAGTTCTTC. V is TRBV9 and J is TRBJ2-1, with 8 positions matching TRBD2. The CDR3 is 15 residues long. Germline V gene sequence: CDR1 SGDLS, CDR2 YYNGEE. Unmatched junction bases numbered 1, after V lost 0 bases and J lost 2 bases.

The genes are TRBV3-1 (or the pseudogene TRBV3-2) and TRBJ1-3; a possible D gene is TRBD1 (5 bases). The V end lost 8 bases, the J end lost 4 bases, and 12 bases lay between the germline ends. The CDR3 sequence is 13 residues long. Germline V lookup: CDR1 LGHDT, CDR2 YNNKEL (reference sequence). The CDR3 DNA is TGTGCCAGCCGGGGCAGGGCCGGAAACACCATATATTTT. Translating gives CASRGRAGNTIYF.

Only one count was recorded for this clone. The chain joins TRBV6-5 to TRBJ1-2, with D possibly TRBD1 on 5 matching bases. Germline V lookup: CDR1 MNHEY, CDR2 SVGAGI. This CDR3 spans 13 amino acids. The V end lost 6 bases, the J end lost 4 bases, and 12 bases lay between the germline ends. CDR3 in amino acids: CASSRTRGYGYTF. For the CDR3, the DNA is TGTGCCAGCAGCCGGACGAGGGGCTATGGCTACACCTTC.

CDR3 loop: CAISPTGMNTEAFF. The DNA of the CDR3 is TGTGCCATCAGTCCGACAGGGATGAACACTGAAGCTTTCTTT. The genes are TRBV10-3 and TRBJ1-1; 7 positions match TRBD1. Germline V gene lookup returns CDR1 ENHRY and CDR2 SYGVKD. Trimming at V came to 5 bases and at J to 0 bases, leaving 3 bases not matched to a gene. This CDR3 spans 14 amino acids.

This chain connects TRBV19 to TRBJ2-2; 14 nucleotides align to TRBD2. This CDR3 spans 16 amino acids. Germline CDR1 and CDR2: LNHDA and SQIVND (reference sequence). Unmatched junction bases numbered 7, after V lost 6 bases and J lost 7 bases. The CDR3 here is CASRPGLAGEFGELFF. CDR3 sequence (DNA): TGTGCCAGTAGACCGGGACTAGCGGGAGAGTTCGGGGAGCTGTTTTTT.